Each of the 20 T cell receptor beta chains below was sequenced from the same sample in a study of blood T cell repertoires in COVID-19. Generated by immunoSEQ multiplex PCR, the TCRdb table keeps only in-frame clones and is missing some. The top ten hold roughly an eighth of the sample, which has about 59,000 clones, roughly 80% seen once. The sequenced sample consisted of peripheral blood. These TCRs come from a man older than 75 with acute or convalescent COVID-19.

The gene calls are TRBV5-1 and TRBJ2-2; 9 positions agree with TRBD1. CDR1 and CDR2 (germline): SGHRS, YFSETQ. Losses at the gene ends were 4 bases for V and 5 bases for J; bases not matched to a gene: 6. This CDR3 has 15 amino acids. The CDR3 protein is CASSIGTGITGELFF. The DNA for the CDR3 is TGCGCCAGCAGCATAGGGACAGGGATAACCGGGGAGCTGTTTTTT.

This clone was detected a few times. V gene TRBV24-1 combines with J gene TRBJ1-1; the D is unclear. Between the trimmed V and J ends, which lost 3 bases and 0 bases, there was a span of 16 bases. Looked up from germline, CDR1 is KGHDR and CDR2 is SFDVKD. The length of the CDR3 is 17 residues. The CDR3: CATSDPLVADLNTEAFF. The CDR3 DNA is TGTGCCACCAGTGATCCTTTAGTAGCAGACTTGAACACTGAAGCTTTCTTT.

This chain links TRBV19 with TRBJ1-1; D ambiguous. The germline CDR1 and CDR2 sequences are LNHDA and SQIVND (reference sequence). The germline V and J ends were trimmed by 10 bases and 11 bases, with 20 bases remaining between them. This CDR3 is 12 amino acids long. In nucleotides, the CDR3 is TGTGCCACAACCACAAGGCAGACTCGGGCTTTCTTT. It is translated as CATTTRQTRAFF.

The chain combines TRBV3-1 (or the pseudogene TRBV3-2) with TRBJ2-3; D is possibly TRBD2 (6 bases). V dropped 2 bases and J dropped 6 bases, with 15 bases sitting between them. CDR1 is LGHDT, CDR2 YNNKEL, per germline (reference sequence). CDR3 size: 15 residues. Here the CDR3 reads CASSQKTSRADTQYF. In nucleotides, the CDR3 is TGTGCCAGCAGCCAAAAAACTAGCCGGGCGGATACGCAGTATTTT.

This clone was observed a few times. The chain uses TRBV18 and TRBJ1-6; D unresolved. The CDR3 runs 13 residues. V was pared by 2 bases and J by 8 bases, with 7 bases between. From germline, CDR1 is KGHSH and CDR2 LQKENI. The CDR3 is CASSPDRDSPLHF. Here the CDR3 DNA reads TGTGCCAGCTCACCAGATAGAGATTCACCCCTCCACTTT.

The chain recombines TRBV18 with TRBJ1-1, with D tentatively TRBD1 (6 bases). Germline assignment: CDR1 KGHSH and CDR2 LQKENI. The CDR3 loop spans 13 amino acids. Deletions cut 5 bases from V and 1 base from J, with 8 bases between. The CDR3 spells CASSNRANTEAFF. DNA of the CDR3: TGTGCCAGCTCAAACAGGGCGAACACTGAAGCTTTCTTT.

The chain has TRBV5-1 and TRBJ1-1; D is unclear. Per germline, CDR1 SGHRS and CDR2 YFSETQ. The CDR3 has 13 amino acids. Trimming pared 1 base from V and 1 base from J, leaving 5 bases between. The CDR3: CASSLLRNTEAFF. The CDR3, as DNA: TGCGCCAGCAGCTTGCTGAGGAACACTGAAGCTTTCTTT.

The chain has TRBV6-5 and TRBJ2-1, with TRBD2 identical over 8 bases. There are 15 residues in the CDR3. V trimming: 6 bases; J trimming: 1 base; junction bases outside the gene matches: 5. Germline loops: CDR1 MNHEY, CDR2 SVGAGI. The CDR3, as DNA: TGTGCCAGCAGCCGGGTAGCGGGATCCTACAATGAGCAGTTCTTC. It specifies CASSRVAGSYNEQFF.

This clone has only one observation. This chain uses TRBV5-4 with TRBJ1-4; 7 bases map to TRBD1. The CDR3 loop spans 13 amino acids. V trimming: 3 bases; J trimming: 6 bases; junction bases outside the gene matches: 2. Germline loops: CDR1 SGHNT, CDR2 YYREEE (reference sequence). CDR3 loop: CASSSDRDEKLFF. The CDR3 DNA is TGTGCCAGCAGCTCCGACAGGGATGAAAAACTGTTTTTT.

CDR3 protein: CASSFGTVTYEQYF. CDR3 bases: TGTGCCAGCAGTTTCGGGACAGTAACCTACGAGCAGTACTTC. This sequence joins TRBV28 and TRBJ2-7; 7 bases are shared with TRBD1. This CDR3 has 14 residues. V shed 3 bases, J shed 2 bases, and the junction held 4 bases outside the gene matches. The germline CDR1 and CDR2 sequences are MDHEN and SYDVKM.

The gene calls are TRBV3-1 (or the pseudogene TRBV3-2) and TRBJ2-4, with 8 bases matching TRBD1. This CDR3 has 15 amino acids. V gave up 2 bases and J gave up 7 bases; unmatched junction bases: 7. In germline, CDR1 is LGHDT, CDR2 YNNKEL (reference sequence). The CDR3 DNA reads as TGTGCCAGCAGCCAATTAGGTCAGGGGGCGAACATTCAGTACTTC. Its protein is CASSQLGQGANIQYF.

The chain joins TRBV24-1 to TRBJ1-5, with 7 bases fitting TRBD1. The CDR3 is made up of 15 amino acids. Trimming cost V 4 bases and J 5 bases; bases outside gene matches: 7. Germline CDR1 KGHDR, CDR2 SFDVKD. Here the CDR3 reads CATSDVTGPDQPQHF. For the CDR3, the DNA is TGTGCCACCAGTGACGTGACAGGGCCCGATCAGCCCCAGCATTTT.

For the CDR3, the DNA is TGTGCCAGCAGTTTAACGGGACAGGGGTTTGAAAAACTGTTTTTT. It encodes CASSLTGQGFEKLFF. This chain joins TRBV28 and TRBJ1-4; 10 bases agree with TRBD1. The CDR3 runs 15 residues. Germline loops: CDR1 MDHEN, CDR2 SYDVKM. After removal of 2 bases from V and 7 bases from J, the junction contained 4 bases not matched to a gene.

The chain joins TRBV9 to TRBJ2-3, with unresolved D. V was cut by 4 bases and J by 2 bases, with 11 bases left in between. CDR1 and CDR2 (germline): SGDLS, YYNGEE. The CDR3 sequence is 14 residues long. This CDR3 is CASSPYYNTDTQYF. CDR3 coding DNA: TGTGCCAGCAGCCCCTACTACAACACAGATACGCAGTATTTT.

The V call is TRBV6-2 or TRBV6-3, the J call TRBJ2-2, with TRBD2 matching 8 bases. This CDR3 is 15 amino acids long. Trimming removed 5 bases from V and 2 bases from J; junction bases left unmatched: 4. The germline V gene has CDR1 MNHEY and CDR2 SVGEGT. The DNA for the CDR3 is TGTGCCAGCAGTACCGGGACTAGAAACACCGGGGAGCTGTTTTTT. As protein: CASSTGTRNTGELFF.

The genes are TRBV21-1 and TRBJ2-2; the table gives TRBD1 as D, unverified against the DNA. TRBV21-1 is shown as a pseudogene. CDR3 length equals 16 residues. In nucleotides, the CDR3 is TGTGCCAGCAGCACCCACAGGGGGTCAGTAACCGGGGAGCTGTTTTTT. As protein: CASSTHRGSVTGELFF.

A single count supports this clone. The CDR3 loop is CASSDAGADTDTQYF. CDR3 nucleotide sequence: TGCGCCAGCAGTGATGCTGGGGCCGATACAGATACGCAGTATTTT. The chain carries TRBV10-2 and TRBJ2-3, with D tentatively TRBD1 (5 bases). The length of the CDR3 is 15 residues. Germline lookup yields CDR1 WSHSY and CDR2 SAAADI. V was trimmed by 3 bases and J by 3 bases, leaving 13 bases between them.

The rearrangement uses TRBV20-1 and TRBJ1-2; TRBD1 might be the D (5 bases). Germline CDR1 is DFQATT and CDR2 is SNEGSKA (reference sequence). V shed 3 bases and J shed 6 bases, with 17 bases lying between them. The length of the CDR3 is 14 residues. The chain's CDR3 is CSASYETPGNGYTF. The CDR3 nucleotides read TGCAGTGCTAGTTACGAGACCCCAGGGAATGGCTACACCTTC.

This chain connects TRBV30 to TRBJ2-5; 7 nucleotides align to TRBD1. V gave up 0 bases and J gave up 5 bases; unmatched junction bases: 9. Germline V lookup: CDR1 GTSNPN, CDR2 SVGIG (reference sequence). This CDR3 comprises 15 residues. CDR3 protein: CAWSVLKGGLETQYF. The CDR3 DNA is TGTGCCTGGAGTGTACTGAAAGGGGGCTTGGAGACCCAGTACTTC.

V and J are TRBV5-4 and TRBJ1-2; 7 bases are a match to TRBD1. Germline assignment: CDR1 SGHNT and CDR2 YYREEE (reference sequence). The trim removed 0 bases at V and 6 bases at J, leaving 8 bases unmatched. The CDR3 runs 15 residues. CDR3 coding DNA: TGTGCCAGCAGCTTGGAAGGGGGCAGGGGAGATGGCTACACCTTC. It translates to CASSLEGGRGDGYTF.